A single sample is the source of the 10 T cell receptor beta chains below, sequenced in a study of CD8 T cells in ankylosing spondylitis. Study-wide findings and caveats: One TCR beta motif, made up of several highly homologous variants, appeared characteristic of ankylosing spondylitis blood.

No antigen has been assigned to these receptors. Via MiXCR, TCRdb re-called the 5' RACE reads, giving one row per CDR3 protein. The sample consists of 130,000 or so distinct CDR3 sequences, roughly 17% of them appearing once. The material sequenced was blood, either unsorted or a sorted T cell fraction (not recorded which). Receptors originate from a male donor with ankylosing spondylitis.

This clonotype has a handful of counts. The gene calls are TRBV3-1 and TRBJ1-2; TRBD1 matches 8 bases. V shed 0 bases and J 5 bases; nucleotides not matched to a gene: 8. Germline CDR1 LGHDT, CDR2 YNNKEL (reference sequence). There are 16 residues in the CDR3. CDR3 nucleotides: TGTGCCAGCAGCCAAGAGGGCGACAGGGGCGGGTATGGCTACACCTTC. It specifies CASSQEGDRGGYGYTF.

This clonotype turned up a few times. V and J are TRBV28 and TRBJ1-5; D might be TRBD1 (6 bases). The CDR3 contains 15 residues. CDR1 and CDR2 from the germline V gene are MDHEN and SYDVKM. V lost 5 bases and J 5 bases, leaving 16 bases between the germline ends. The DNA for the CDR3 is TGTGCCAGCAGTCCCGGGGCAGGGGTGCATCAGCCCCAGCATTTT. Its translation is CASSPGAGVHQPQHF.

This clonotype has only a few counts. In nucleotides, the CDR3 is TGCAGTGCTAGAAGGCGGCCGCTCTCCTACAATGAGCAGTTCTTC. This encodes CSARRRPLSYNEQFF. The chain links TRBV20-1 to TRBJ2-1; D unresolved. CDR1 is DFQATT and CDR2 is SNEGSKA in the germline V gene (reference sequence). This CDR3 has 15 amino acids. V dropped 2 bases and J dropped 0 bases, with 11 bases sitting between them.

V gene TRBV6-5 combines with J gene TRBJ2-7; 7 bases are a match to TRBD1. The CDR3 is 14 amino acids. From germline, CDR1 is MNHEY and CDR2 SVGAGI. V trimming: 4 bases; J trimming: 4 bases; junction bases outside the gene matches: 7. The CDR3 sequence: CASSLGQLEYEQYF. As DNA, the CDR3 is TGTGCCAGCAGTTTGGGACAGCTAGAATACGAGCAGTACTTC.

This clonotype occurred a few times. This CDR3 reads CSAQGGLAGAYEQYF. Written as DNA, the CDR3 is TGCAGCGCCCAGGGCGGACTAGCGGGGGCGTACGAGCAGTACTTC. The chain recombines TRBV29-1 with TRBJ2-7, with TRBD2 identical over 13 bases. The J segment lost 4 bases and the V segment lost 7 bases, leaving 10 bases of the junction unmatched. The CDR3 runs 15 residues. The germline V gene encodes CDR1 SQVTM and CDR2 ANQGSEA.

CDR3 bases: TGTGCCAGCAGCCAAGGTCCTCGGCTCTACAATGAGCAGTTCTTC. Amino acid sequence: CASSQGPRLYNEQFF. V usage is TRBV4-2 and J usage is TRBJ2-1, with D uncertain. The CDR3 contains 15 residues. Trimming pared 1 base from V and 3 bases from J, leaving 10 bases between. CDR1 is LGHNA and CDR2 is YNFKEQ in the germline V gene.

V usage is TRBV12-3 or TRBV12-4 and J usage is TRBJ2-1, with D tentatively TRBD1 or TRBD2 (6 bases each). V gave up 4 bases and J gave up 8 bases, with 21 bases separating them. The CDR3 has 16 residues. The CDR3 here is CASSSGDTRGGDEQFF. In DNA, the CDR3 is TGTGCCAGCAGTTCGGGGGACACCAGGGGTGGCGATGAGCAGTTCTTC.

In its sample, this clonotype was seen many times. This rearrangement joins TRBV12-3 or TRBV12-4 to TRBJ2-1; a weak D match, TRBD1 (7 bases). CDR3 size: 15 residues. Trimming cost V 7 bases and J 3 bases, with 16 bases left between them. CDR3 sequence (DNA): TGTGCCAGCAATTTTAGGGGGGACAGCTACAATGAGCAGTTCTTC. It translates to CASNFRGDSYNEQFF.

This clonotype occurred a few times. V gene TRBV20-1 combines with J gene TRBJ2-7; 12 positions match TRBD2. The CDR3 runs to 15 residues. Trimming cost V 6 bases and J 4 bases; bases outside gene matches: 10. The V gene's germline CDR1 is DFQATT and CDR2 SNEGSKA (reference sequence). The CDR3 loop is CSAEPRTSGDYEQYF. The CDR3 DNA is TGCAGTGCAGAGCCCCGGACTAGCGGGGATTACGAGCAGTACTTC.

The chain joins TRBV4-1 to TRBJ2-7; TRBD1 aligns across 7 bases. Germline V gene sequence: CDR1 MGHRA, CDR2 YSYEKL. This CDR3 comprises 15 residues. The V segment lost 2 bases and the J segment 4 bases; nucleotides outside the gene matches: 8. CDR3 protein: CASSQPPRGLYEQYF. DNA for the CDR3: TGCGCCAGCAGCCAACCACCGAGGGGGCTTTACGAGCAGTACTTC.